A single sample gave rise to the 26 T cell receptor beta chains below, sequenced in a study. TCRdb passed the RT-PCR reads through MiXCR, listing each CDR3 protein once. The table has hundreds of thousands of distinct CDR3 sequences, 14% seen once. Sample: memory CD4+ T cells from blood. The receptors stem from a female donor in good health, serving as a healthy control.

Many counts were recorded for this clonotype. The gene calls are TRBV20-1 and TRBJ1-2; D may be TRBD1 (6 bases). CDR1 is DFQATT, CDR2 SNEGSKA, per germline (reference sequence). The CDR3 is 13 amino acids. Trimming stripped 5 bases from V and 7 bases from J, with 17 bases between. The CDR3 protein is CSADQGTLAGYTF. As DNA, the CDR3 is TGCAGTGCTGATCAGGGGACCCTGGCTGGCTACACCTTC.

This clonotype has only a few counts. The chain couples TRBV7-8 to TRBJ1-3; D remains unclear. This CDR3 region has 14 residues. The ends were cut back, 2 bases at V and 0 bases at J, with 5 bases in the middle. Germline V gene sequence: CDR1 SGHVS, CDR2 FQNEAQ. The CDR3 is CASSLSFSGNTIYF. As DNA, the CDR3 is TGTGCCAGCAGCTTAAGCTTCTCTGGAAACACCATATATTTT.

This clonotype was observed many times. The V gene is TRBV5-1, the J gene TRBJ1-2; TRBD1 is a possible D gene (5 bases). V was shortened by 6 bases and J by 4 bases, with 19 bases between the two germline ends. CDR1 and CDR2 (germline): SGHRS, YFSETQ. The CDR3 is 15 amino acids. The CDR3 loop is CASNSGDRGSYGYTF. The CDR3 DNA sequence: TGCGCCAGCAACTCGGGAGACAGAGGGAGCTATGGCTACACCTTC.

This clonotype was recorded at least ten times. This chain connects TRBV6-5 to TRBJ1-5; possible D gene TRBD1, 6 bases. The CDR3 length is 14 residues. V was pared by 0 bases and J by 9 bases, with 12 bases between. Germline assignment: CDR1 MNHEY and CDR2 SVGAGI. CDR3 sequence reads: CASSYSRGAGPQHF. CDR3 bases: TGTGCCAGCAGTTACTCCAGGGGCGCAGGGCCCCAGCATTTT.

V gene TRBV5-1 combines with J gene TRBJ1-6; the match to TRBD1 covers 7 bases. The CDR3 runs to 16 residues. Germline V gene sequence: CDR1 SGHRS, CDR2 YFSETQ. Germline trimming cut 4 bases from V and 6 bases from J; bases unmatched to any gene: 10. The CDR3 loop reads CASSPSPGQSNSPLHF. The CDR3 nucleotides are TGCGCCAGCAGCCCGAGCCCGGGACAGTCTAATTCACCCCTCCACTTT. Complete variable domain (other parts from reference TRBV5-1 and TRBJ1-6): KAGVTQTPRYLIKTRGQQVTLSCSPISGHRSVSWYQQTPGQGLQFLFEYFSETQRNKGNFPGRFSGRQFSNSRSEMNVSTLELGDSALYLCASSPSPGQSNSPLHFGNGTRLTVT.

There are many counts of this clonotype. The chain links TRBV10-2 to TRBJ2-7; TRBD1 aligns across 10 bases. The V gene end was trimmed by 6 bases and the J gene end by 3 bases; junction bases not matched to a gene: 8. Germline V gene sequence: CDR1 WSHSY, CDR2 SAAADI. CDR3 length equals 15 residues. The DNA for the CDR3 is TGCGCCAGCAGAACACTGGACAGGGGGTTCTACGAGCAGTACTTC. It is translated as CASRTLDRGFYEQYF.

This clonotype was detected once. Mismatch with germline at one junction end may stem from a read error. In DNA, the CDR3 is TGCGCCAGCAGCAGGGACACGGACCGGGGCCAAGAGACCCAGTACTTC. It yields the protein CASSRDTDRGQETQYF. The genes are TRBV6-5 and TRBJ2-5, with a weak D call TRBD1 (6 bases). The CDR3 is 16 amino acids. Germline CDR1 is MNHEY and CDR2 is SVGAGI.

This clonotype has only a few counts. The chain employs TRBV4-2 and TRBJ2-1, with unresolved D. The CDR3 extends over 17 amino acids. V lost 1 base, J lost 3 bases, and 16 bases lay in between. Germline V gene lookup returns CDR1 LGHNA and CDR2 YNFKEQ. The CDR3 region has the DNA TGTGCCAGCAGCCAAGCTTCGATTATGCTCAACTACAATGAGCAGTTCTTC. Protein sequence: CASSQASIMLNYNEQFF.

V usage is TRBV7-2 and J usage is TRBJ1-5; tentative D call: TRBD1 (5 bases). The CDR3 is 13 residues long. Germline CDR1 SGHTA, CDR2 FQGNSA. V was shortened by 3 bases and J by 6 bases, with 9 bases between the two germline ends. This CDR3 is CASSLEDTQPQHF. The CDR3 DNA sequence: TGTGCCAGCAGCTTGGAGGACACTCAGCCCCAGCATTTT.

Many counts were recorded for this clonotype. V is TRBV6-5 and J is TRBJ2-1; D call uncertain. CDR3 length equals 15 residues. With 2 bases removed from V and 1 base from J, the gap between germline ends came to 9 bases. CDR1 MNHEY and CDR2 SVGAGI come from the germline V gene. The CDR3 sequence: CASSYGRHSYNEQFF. Written as DNA, the CDR3 is TGTGCCAGCAGTTACGGGCGTCATTCCTACAATGAGCAGTTCTTC.

The chain joins TRBV4-2 to TRBJ1-3; 7 positions match TRBD1. After removal of 3 bases from V and 0 bases from J, the junction contained 8 bases not matched to a gene. Per the germline V gene, CDR1 is LGHNA and CDR2 is YNFKEQ. This CDR3 contains 17 residues. CDR3 in amino acids: CASSQAMDRTSGNTIYF. The CDR3 nucleotides read TGTGCCAGCAGCCAGGCCATGGACAGGACCTCTGGAAACACCATATATTTT.

This clonotype has only a few counts. V is TRBV28 and J is TRBJ2-1; 13 bases match TRBD2. In germline, CDR1 is MDHEN, CDR2 SYDVKM. The CDR3 extends over 21 amino acids. The J segment lost 2 bases and the V segment lost 5 bases, leaving 18 bases of the junction unmatched. The CDR3 sequence: CASSPDRKTSGRPRPYNEQFF. The CDR3 nucleotides are TGTGCCAGCAGTCCGGACAGGAAGACTAGCGGGAGGCCTAGACCCTACAATGAGCAGTTCTTC. Supplemented by reference TRBV28 and TRBJ2-1, the full variable domain reads DVKVTQSSRYLVKRTGEKVFLECVQDMDHENMFWYRQDPGLGLRLIYFSYDVKMKEKGDIPEGYSVSREKKERFSLILESASTNQTSMYLCASSPDRKTSGRPRPYNEQFFGPGTRLTVL.

This clonotype was recorded at least ten times. J is TRBJ1-2 and V is TRBV9; D unresolved. The CDR3 contains 13 residues. Germline V gives CDR1 SGDLS, CDR2 YYNGEE. The V end was cut by 3 bases, the J end by 5 bases, with 11 bases between. CDR3 nucleotides: TGTGCCAGCAGCGCCGACTTTGGTTATGGCTACACCTTC. Protein sequence: CASSADFGYGYTF.

The chain carries TRBV6-6 and TRBJ2-1, with 14 positions matching TRBD2. The CDR3 is 16 amino acids. V was clipped by 0 bases and J by 7 bases; unmatched bases: 2. The germline gives CDR1 MNHNY, CDR2 SVGAGI (reference sequence). The CDR3 bases are TGTGCCAGCAGTTACTCGGGACTAGCGGGGGAAAATGAGCAGTTCTTC. Translated, it gives CASSYSGLAGENEQFF.

This clonotype was seen ten or more times. This chain links TRBV4-2 with TRBJ1-4, with D uncertain. CDR3 length: 13 amino acids. The germline gives CDR1 LGHNA, CDR2 YNFKEQ. V shed 8 bases and J shed 8 bases, with 15 bases lying between them. In nucleotides, the CDR3 is TGTGCCAGCTCCCCGGAAGGCTTAGAAAAACTGTTTTTT. Translated: CASSPEGLEKLFF.

Ten or more counts support this clonotype. The chain links TRBV29-1 to TRBJ1-2, with D possibly TRBD1 on 5 matching bases. Germline CDR1 SQVTM, CDR2 ANQGSEA. The CDR3 is 9 amino acids. The CDR3 sequence is CGTGDVYTF. DNA for the CDR3: TGCGGGACCGGGGACGTCTACACCTTC. Using reference TRBV29-1 and TRBJ1-2 for the parts outside the CDR3, the full variable domain is SAVISQKPSRDICQRGTSLTIQCQVDSQVTMMFWYRQQPGQSLTLIATANQGSEATYESGFVIDKFPISRPNLTFSTLTVSNMSPEDSSIYLCGTGDVYTFGSGTRLTVV.

V and J are TRBV25-1 and TRBJ1-5, with a tentative D call TRBD1 (5 bases). The V end lost 7 bases, the J end lost 2 bases, and 9 bases lay between the germline ends. CDR1 MGHDK and CDR2 SYGVNS come from the germline V gene. This CDR3 spans 13 amino acids. The CDR3 region has the DNA TGTGCCAGCACCGGGGACGGCAATCAGCCCCAGCATTTT. Amino acids: CASTGDGNQPQHF.

CDR3 nucleotide sequence: TGCGCCAGCAGCTTGGCCGGGACGTCCCTGGAAAAACTGTTTTTT. The encoded protein is CASSLAGTSLEKLFF. This rearrangement joins TRBV5-1 to TRBJ1-4, with TRBD1 as a possible D gene (5 bases). Germline CDR1 and CDR2: SGHRS and YFSETQ. This CDR3 has 15 residues. V dropped 0 bases and J dropped 8 bases, with 14 bases sitting between them.

The chain has TRBV3-1 and TRBJ1-1, with D uncertain. V lost 4 bases, J lost 1 base, and 13 bases lay in between. The CDR3 covers 15 residues. Germline V gene data show CDR1 as LGHDT and CDR2 as YNNKEL (reference sequence). CDR3 region: CASSPRIGGNTEAFF. CDR3 DNA: TGTGCCAGCAGCCCCCGCATTGGAGGGAACACTGAAGCTTTCTTT.

In this sample, this clonotype turned up a few times. The chain recombines TRBV24-1 with TRBJ2-3; TRBD2 matches 12 bases. Germline values: CDR1 KGHDR, CDR2 SFDVKD. V shed 9 bases, J shed 2 bases, and the junction held 11 bases outside the gene matches. CDR3 length: 17 residues. The DNA of the CDR3 is TGTGCCACCTCCGGGACTAGCGGGCCGGTTACCACAGATACGCAGTATTTT. This translates into CATSGTSGPVTTDTQYF.

This clonotype showed up many times. This chain joins TRBV9 and TRBJ2-1, with TRBD2 matching 8 bases. J gave up 3 bases and V 3 bases, and 5 bases lay outside the gene matches. Per germline, CDR1 SGDLS and CDR2 YYNGEE. The CDR3 runs 15 residues. CDR3 nucleotide sequence: TGTGCCAGCAGCGAAGGCGGGAGGAACTACAATGAGCAGTTCTTC. Amino acids: CASSEGGRNYNEQFF.

The chain carries TRBV5-4 and TRBJ1-2; D is uncertain. The V end lost 4 bases, the J end lost 2 bases, and 15 bases lay between the germline ends. The CDR3 runs to 15 residues. CDR1 and CDR2 (germline): SGHNT, YYREEE (reference sequence). This chain's CDR3 is CASSPGGSANYGYTF. The CDR3 DNA is TGTGCCAGCAGCCCGGGAGGCAGCGCGAACTATGGCTACACCTTC. The variable domain in full, completed from reference TRBV5-4 and TRBJ1-2, reads ETGVTQSPTHLIKTRGQQVTLRCSSQSGHNTVSWYQQALGQGPQFIFQYYREEENGRGNFPPRFSGLQFPNYSSELNVNALELDDSALYLCASSPGGSANYGYTFGSGTRLTVV.

This clonotype was detected only a few times. The chain links TRBV5-1 to TRBJ2-3, with D possibly being TRBD1 or TRBD2 (6 bases each). The CDR3 spans 15 residues. V lost 7 bases, J lost 5 bases, and 20 bases lay in between. Germline V gives CDR1 SGHRS, CDR2 YFSETQ. The DNA for the CDR3 is TGCGCCAGCGCCCTAGGGGGGTCTGGGAAAGATACGCAGTATTTT. Its translation: CASALGGSGKDTQYF.

This chain links TRBV10-1 with TRBJ2-1; 7 nucleotides match TRBD2. Germline CDR1 is WNHNN and CDR2 is SYGVQD (reference sequence). The CDR3 totals 17 residues. After removal of 0 bases from V and 6 bases from J, the junction contained 11 bases not matched to a gene. This chain's CDR3 is CASSESKASGERNEQFF. The CDR3 DNA reads as TGCGCCAGCAGTGAGTCGAAGGCTAGCGGCGAGCGCAATGAGCAGTTCTTC.

This clonotype was counted many times. This chain joins TRBV6-2 or TRBV6-3 and TRBJ2-7, with D perhaps being TRBD1 or TRBD2 (6 bases each). CDR3 size: 12 residues. V was trimmed by 8 bases and J by 1 base, leaving 9 bases between them. Germline V gene sequence: CDR1 MNHEY, CDR2 SVGEGT. The CDR3 DNA follows: TGTGCCAGCGGGGGGCTGTCCTACGAGCAGTACTTC. Encoded protein: CASGGLSYEQYF.

The chain combines TRBV7-2 with TRBJ2-5; 9 positions match TRBD2. This CDR3 region has 16 residues. Germline CDR1 reads SGHTA; CDR2 reads FQGNSA. J gave up 4 bases and V 5 bases, and 11 bases lay outside the gene matches. The CDR3 sequence: CASSRQLAGVGETQYF. The DNA of the CDR3 is TGTGCCAGCAGCCGTCAATTAGCGGGAGTAGGAGAGACCCAGTACTTC.